Shown below are 9 T cell receptor beta chains from a single sample sequenced in a study of T cell clones after liver transplantation. Clones were sequenced by immunoSEQ multiplex PCR, and TCRdb holds only the in-frame ones, with some missing. Among around 75,000 clones listed, 80% to 85% were seen once. The sample here was CD4+ T cells from blood, taken less than 50 months after liver transplant. All receptors come from a human patient who received a liver transplant. Certain T cells may be donor cells from the graft.

The V call is TRBV12-5, the J call TRBJ2-3; no definite D call. V gave up 2 bases and J gave up 0 bases, with 12 bases separating them. Germline V gene data show CDR1 as LGHNT and CDR2 as FRNRAP. This CDR3 contains 16 residues. Here the CDR3 reads CASGLTGDPSTDTQYF. CDR3 coding DNA: TGTGCTAGTGGTTTGACCGGTGACCCCAGCACAGATACGCAGTATTTT.

This rearrangement joins TRBV9 to TRBJ2-4; D is perhaps TRBD2 (7 bases). With 4 bases removed from V and 5 bases from J, the gap between germline ends came to 16 bases. The CDR3 extends over 15 amino acids. CDR1 SGDLS and CDR2 YYNGEE come from the germline V gene. The CDR3 nucleotides read TGTGCCAGCAGCCCCTTGCGGGGGCCCCAAAACATTCAGTACTTC. Translated, it gives CASSPLRGPQNIQYF.

The chain joins TRBV7-2 to TRBJ1-3; possible D gene TRBD1, 5 bases. CDR3 length equals 15 residues. Trimming took 5 bases from V and 4 from J, leaving 15 bases between them. Per germline, CDR1 SGHTA and CDR2 FQGNSA. The CDR3 DNA reads as TGTGCCAGCAGCCCCCAGGGATTCGAGGGAAACACCATATATTTT. Encoded protein: CASSPQGFEGNTIYF.

DNA for the CDR3: TGTGCCAGCAGCTTAACGGGCGGGAGGGCCTCCAATGAGCAGTTCTTC. Its protein product is CASSLTGGRASNEQFF. V is TRBV7-3 and J is TRBJ2-1; 9 nucleotides line up with TRBD2. Germline CDR1 is SGHTA and CDR2 is FQGTGA. Losses at the gene ends were 0 bases for V and 6 bases for J; bases not matched to a gene: 6. The CDR3 is 16 amino acids. The full variable domain, its missing parts supplied by reference TRBV7-3 and TRBJ2-1, is GAGVSQTPSNKVTEKGKYVELRCDPISGHTALYWYRQSLGQGPEFLIYFQGTGAADDSGLPNDRFFAVRPEGSVSTLKIQRTERGDSAVYLCASSLTGGRASNEQFFGPGTRLTVL.

This chain joins TRBV5-4 and TRBJ2-3; 12 bases match TRBD2. This CDR3 comprises 16 residues. Germline V lookup: CDR1 SGHNT, CDR2 YYREEE (reference sequence). Germline trimming cut 4 bases from V and 4 bases from J; bases unmatched to any gene: 7. CDR3 sequence reads: CASSPRLAGGSDTQYF. The CDR3 coding sequence is TGTGCCAGCAGCCCCAGGCTAGCGGGAGGGTCAGATACGCAGTATTTT.

This rearrangement joins TRBV28 to TRBJ2-3; D is undetermined. V was shortened by 2 bases and J by 6 bases, with 9 bases between the two germline ends. The CDR3 covers 13 residues. The germline V gene encodes CDR1 MDHEN and CDR2 SYDVKM. CDR3 residues: CASSLRVVDTQYF. CDR3 DNA sequence: TGTGCCAGCAGTTTAAGGGTGGTTGATACGCAGTATTTT.

The chain carries TRBV4-1 and TRBJ1-5; possible D gene TRBD1, 5 bases. The CDR3 runs to 17 residues. CDR1 and CDR2 (germline): MGHRA, YSYEKL. Trimming took 2 bases from V and 2 from J, leaving 16 bases between them. CDR3 coding DNA: TGCGCCAGCAGCCAAAGGACGGCGGGGCCTCGCAATCAGCCCCAGCATTTT. It is translated as CASSQRTAGPRNQPQHF.

The V and J genes are TRBV2 and TRBJ1-1, with a weak D call TRBD1 (5 bases). The germline V gene encodes CDR1 SNHLY and CDR2 FYNNEI. V dropped 4 bases and J dropped 5 bases, with 11 bases sitting between them. CDR3 length: 13 residues. CDR3 DNA: TGTGCCAGCAGTGGGGGCTGGGGGACTGAAGCTTTCTTT. Translated, it gives CASSGGWGTEAFF.

The chain is built from TRBV19 and TRBJ1-1; D gene ambiguous. Germline loops: CDR1 LNHDA, CDR2 SQIVND (reference sequence). This CDR3 is 13 amino acids long. Between the trimmed V and J ends, which lost 8 bases and 2 bases, there was a span of 12 bases. The CDR3 protein is CASFLGANTEAFF. The CDR3 nucleotides read TGTGCCAGTTTCCTAGGTGCTAACACTGAAGCTTTCTTT.